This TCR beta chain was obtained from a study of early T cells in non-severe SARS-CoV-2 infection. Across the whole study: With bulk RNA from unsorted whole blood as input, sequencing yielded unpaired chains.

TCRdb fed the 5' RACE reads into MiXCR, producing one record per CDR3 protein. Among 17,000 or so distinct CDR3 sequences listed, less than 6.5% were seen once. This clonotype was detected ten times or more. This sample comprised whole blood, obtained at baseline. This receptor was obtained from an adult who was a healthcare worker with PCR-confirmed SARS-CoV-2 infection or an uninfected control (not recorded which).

The CDR3 here is CASTPQDRSTDTQYF. DNA for the CDR3: TGTGCCAGTACCCCTCAAGACCGGAGCACAGATACGCAGTATTTT. The chain combines TRBV19 with TRBJ2-3; D not resolved. The germline CDR1 and CDR2 sequences are LNHDA and SQIVND (reference sequence). The length of the CDR3 is 15 residues. V gave up 7 bases and J gave up 0 bases, with 14 bases separating them.